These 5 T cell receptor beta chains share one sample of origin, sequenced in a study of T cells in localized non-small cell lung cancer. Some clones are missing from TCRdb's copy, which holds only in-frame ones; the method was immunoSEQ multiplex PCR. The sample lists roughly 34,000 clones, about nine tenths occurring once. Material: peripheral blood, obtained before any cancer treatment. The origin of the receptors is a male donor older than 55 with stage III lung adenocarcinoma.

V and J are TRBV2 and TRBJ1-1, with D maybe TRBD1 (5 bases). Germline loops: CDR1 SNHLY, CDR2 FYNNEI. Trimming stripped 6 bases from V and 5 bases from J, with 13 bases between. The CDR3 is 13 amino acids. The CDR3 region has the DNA TGTGCCAGCAGCCTGGCTGGGGGTACTGAAGCTTTCTTT. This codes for CASSLAGGTEAFF.

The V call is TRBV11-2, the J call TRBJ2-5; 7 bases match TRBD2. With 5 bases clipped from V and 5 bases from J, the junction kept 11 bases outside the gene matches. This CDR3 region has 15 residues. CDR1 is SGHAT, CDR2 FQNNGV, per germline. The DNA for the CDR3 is TGTGCCAGCAGCCTGGGTAGCGGGCTTTGGGAGACCCAGTACTTC. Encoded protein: CASSLGSGLWETQYF. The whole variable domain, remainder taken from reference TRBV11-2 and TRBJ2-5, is EAGVAQSPRYKIIEKRQSVAFWCNPISGHATLYWYQQILGQGPKLLIQFQNNGVVDDSQLPKDRFSAERLKGVDSTLKIQPAKLEDSAVYLCASSLGSGLWETQYFGPGTRLLVL.

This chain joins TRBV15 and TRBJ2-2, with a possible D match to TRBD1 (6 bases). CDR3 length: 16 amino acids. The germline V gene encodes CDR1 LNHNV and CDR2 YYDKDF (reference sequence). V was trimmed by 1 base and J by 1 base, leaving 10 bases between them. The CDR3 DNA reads TGTGCCACCAGCAGAGGGACAGCCCTGAACACCGGGGAGCTGTTTTTT. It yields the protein CATSRGTALNTGELFF. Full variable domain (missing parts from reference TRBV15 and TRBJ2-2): DAMVIQNPRYQVTQFGKPVTLSCSQTLNHNVMYWYQQKSSQAPKLLFHYYDKDFNNEADTPDNFQSRRPNTSFCFLDIRSPGLGDTAMYLCATSRGTALNTGELFFGEGSRLTVL.

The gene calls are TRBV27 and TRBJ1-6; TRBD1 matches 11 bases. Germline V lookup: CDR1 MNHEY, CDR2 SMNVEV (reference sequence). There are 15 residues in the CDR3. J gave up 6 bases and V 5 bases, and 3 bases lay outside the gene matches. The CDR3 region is CASSPGQGANSPLHF. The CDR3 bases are TGTGCCAGCAGTCCTGGACAGGGGGCTAATTCACCCCTCCACTTT.

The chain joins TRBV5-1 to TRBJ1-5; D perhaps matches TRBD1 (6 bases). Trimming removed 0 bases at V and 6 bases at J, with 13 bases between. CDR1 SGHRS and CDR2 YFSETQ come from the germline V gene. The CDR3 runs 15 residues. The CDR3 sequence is CASSLGNREGQPQHF. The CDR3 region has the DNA TGCGCCAGCAGCTTGGGTAACAGGGAAGGTCAGCCCCAGCATTTT.